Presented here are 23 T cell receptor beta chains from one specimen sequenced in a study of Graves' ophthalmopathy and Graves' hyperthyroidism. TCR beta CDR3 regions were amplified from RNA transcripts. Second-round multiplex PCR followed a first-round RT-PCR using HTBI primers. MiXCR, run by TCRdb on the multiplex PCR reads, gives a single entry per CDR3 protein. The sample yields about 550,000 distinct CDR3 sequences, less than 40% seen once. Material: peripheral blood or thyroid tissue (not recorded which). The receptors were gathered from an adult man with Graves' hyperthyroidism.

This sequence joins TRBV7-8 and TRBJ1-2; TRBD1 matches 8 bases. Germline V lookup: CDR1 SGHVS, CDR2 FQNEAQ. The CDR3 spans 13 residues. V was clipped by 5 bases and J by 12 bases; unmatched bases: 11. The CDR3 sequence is CASSEDRVAGNTF. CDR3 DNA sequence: TGTGCCAGCAGCGAGGACAGGGTTGCTGGAAACACCTTC.

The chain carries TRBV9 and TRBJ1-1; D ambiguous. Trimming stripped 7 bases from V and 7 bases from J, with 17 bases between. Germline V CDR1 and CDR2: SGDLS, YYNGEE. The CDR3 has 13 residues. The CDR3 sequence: CASSPPRTNEAFF. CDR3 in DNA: TGTGCCAGCTCACCACCCCGGACCAATGAAGCTTTCTTT.

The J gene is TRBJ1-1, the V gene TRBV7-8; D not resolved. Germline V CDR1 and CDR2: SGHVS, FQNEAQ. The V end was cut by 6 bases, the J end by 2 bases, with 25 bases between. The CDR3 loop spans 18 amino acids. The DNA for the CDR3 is TGTGCCAGCAGTTATTACCAGGAGTTTCCAGGAGATAACACTGAAGCTTTCTTT. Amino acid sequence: CASSYYQEFPGDNTEAFF. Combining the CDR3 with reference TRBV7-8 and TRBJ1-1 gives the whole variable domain GAGVSQSPRYKVAKRGQDVALRCDPISGHVSLFWYQQALGQGPEFLTYFQNEAQLDKSGLPSDRFFAERPEGSVSTLKIQRTQQEDSAVYLCASSYYQEFPGDNTEAFFGQGTRLTVV.

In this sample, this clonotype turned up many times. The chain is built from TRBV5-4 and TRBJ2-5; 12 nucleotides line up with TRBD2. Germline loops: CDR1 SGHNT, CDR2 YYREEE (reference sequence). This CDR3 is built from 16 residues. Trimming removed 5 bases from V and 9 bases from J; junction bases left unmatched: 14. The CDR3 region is CASSRPTSGGRQSQYF. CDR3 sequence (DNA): TGTGCCAGCAGTCGTCCAACTAGCGGGGGGCGGCAATCCCAGTACTTC.

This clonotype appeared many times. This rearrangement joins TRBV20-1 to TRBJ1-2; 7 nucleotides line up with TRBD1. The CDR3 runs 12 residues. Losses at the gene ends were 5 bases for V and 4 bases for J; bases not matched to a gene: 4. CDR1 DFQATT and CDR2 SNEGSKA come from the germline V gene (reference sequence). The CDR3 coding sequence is TGCAGTGCTGGTGGGACAGCCTATGGCTACACCTTC. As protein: CSAGGTAYGYTF.

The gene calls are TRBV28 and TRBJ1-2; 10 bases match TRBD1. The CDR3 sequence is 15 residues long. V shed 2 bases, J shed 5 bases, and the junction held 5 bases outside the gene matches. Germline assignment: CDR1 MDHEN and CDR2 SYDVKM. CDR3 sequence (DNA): TGTGCCAGCAGTTTAGGGACAGGGGCCTCGTATGGCTACACCTTC. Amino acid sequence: CASSLGTGASYGYTF.

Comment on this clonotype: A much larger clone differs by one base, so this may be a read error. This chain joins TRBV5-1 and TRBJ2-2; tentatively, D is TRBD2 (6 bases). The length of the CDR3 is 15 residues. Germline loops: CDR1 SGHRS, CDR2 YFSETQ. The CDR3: CASSLFGLNTGELLF. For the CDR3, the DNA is TGCGCCAGCAGCTTGTTCGGACTAAACACCGGGGAGCTGCTTTTT.

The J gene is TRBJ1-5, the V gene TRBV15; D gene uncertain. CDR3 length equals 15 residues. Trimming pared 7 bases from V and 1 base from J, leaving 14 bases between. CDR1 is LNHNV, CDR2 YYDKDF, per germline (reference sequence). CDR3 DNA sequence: TGTGCCACCAACGAGGGAGATTTCAGCAATCAGCCCCAGCATTTT. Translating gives CATNEGDFSNQPQHF.

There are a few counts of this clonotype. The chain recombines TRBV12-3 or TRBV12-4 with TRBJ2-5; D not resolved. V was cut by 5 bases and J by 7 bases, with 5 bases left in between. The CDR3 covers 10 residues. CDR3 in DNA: TGTGCCAGCAGTCCCGGGACCCAGTACTTC. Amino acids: CASSPGTQYF.

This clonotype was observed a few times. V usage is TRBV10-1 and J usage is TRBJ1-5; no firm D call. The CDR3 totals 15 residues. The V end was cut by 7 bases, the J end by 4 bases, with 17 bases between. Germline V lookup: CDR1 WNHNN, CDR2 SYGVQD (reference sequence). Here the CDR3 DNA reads TGCGCCAGCACTTTAGACCGAGAAATTAATCAGCCCCAGCATTTT. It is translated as CASTLDREINQPQHF.

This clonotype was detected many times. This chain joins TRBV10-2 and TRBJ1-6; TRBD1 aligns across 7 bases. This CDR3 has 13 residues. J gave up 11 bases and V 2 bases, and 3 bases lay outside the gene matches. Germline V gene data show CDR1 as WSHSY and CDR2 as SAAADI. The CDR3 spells CASSETGAAPLHF. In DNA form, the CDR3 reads TGCGCCAGCAGTGAGACAGGGGCGGCACCCCTCCACTTT.

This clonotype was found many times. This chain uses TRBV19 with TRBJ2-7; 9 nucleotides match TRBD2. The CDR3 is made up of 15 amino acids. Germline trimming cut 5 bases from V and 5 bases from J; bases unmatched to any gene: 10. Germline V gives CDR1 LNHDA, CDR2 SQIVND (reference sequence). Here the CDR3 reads CASSPRASGTHEQYF. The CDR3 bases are TGTGCCAGTAGTCCCCGAGCTAGCGGGACCCACGAGCAGTACTTC. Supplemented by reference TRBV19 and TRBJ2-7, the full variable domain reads DGGITQSPKYLFRKEGQNVTLSCEQNLNHDAMYWYRQDPGQGLRLIYYSQIVNDFQKGDIAEGYSVSREKKESFPLTVTSAQKNPTAFYLCASSPRASGTHEQYFGPGTRLTVT.

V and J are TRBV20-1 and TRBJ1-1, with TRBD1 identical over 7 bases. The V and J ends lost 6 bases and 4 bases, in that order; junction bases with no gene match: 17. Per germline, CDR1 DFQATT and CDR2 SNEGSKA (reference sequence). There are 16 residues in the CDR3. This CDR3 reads CSAKRGTVGPGTEAFF. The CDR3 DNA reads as TGCAGTGCGAAGCGGGGGACAGTCGGTCCTGGCACTGAAGCTTTCTTT.

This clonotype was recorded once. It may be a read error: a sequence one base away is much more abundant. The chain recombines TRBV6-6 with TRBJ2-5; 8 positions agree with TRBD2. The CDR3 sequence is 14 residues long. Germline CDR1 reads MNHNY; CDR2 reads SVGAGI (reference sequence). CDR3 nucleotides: TGTGCCAGCAGTTACTCGAAACTAGCGGAGACCCAGCACTTC. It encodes CASSYSKLAETQHF.

DNA of the CDR3: TGTGCCAGCAGCTTAGCTTGGGCCCGCAATCAGCCCCAGTACTTC. As protein: CASSLAWARNQPQYF. This chain connects TRBV7-8 to TRBJ2-5; D is undetermined. The CDR3 contains 15 residues. Germline CDR1 is SGHVS and CDR2 is FQNEAQ. V was pared by 0 bases and J by 9 bases, with 17 bases between. The variable domain in full, with the rest retrieved from reference TRBV7-8 and TRBJ2-5, is GAGVSQSPRYKVAKRGQDVALRCDPISGHVSLFWYQQALGQGPEFLTYFQNEAQLDKSGLPSDRFFAERPEGSVSTLKIQRTQQEDSAVYLCASSLAWARNQPQYFGPGTRLLVL.

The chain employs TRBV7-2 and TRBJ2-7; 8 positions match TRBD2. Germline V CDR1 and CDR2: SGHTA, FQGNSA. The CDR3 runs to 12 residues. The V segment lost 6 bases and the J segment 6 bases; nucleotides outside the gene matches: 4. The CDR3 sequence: CASRRGTSEQYF. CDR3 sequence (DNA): TGTGCCAGCAGGCGAGGGACTAGCGAGCAGTACTTC.

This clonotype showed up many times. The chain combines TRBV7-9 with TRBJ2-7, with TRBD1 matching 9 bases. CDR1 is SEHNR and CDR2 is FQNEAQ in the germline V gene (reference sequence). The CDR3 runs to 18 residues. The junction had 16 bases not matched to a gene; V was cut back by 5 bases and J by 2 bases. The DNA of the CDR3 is TGTGCCAGCAGCCGAACGCCCTCCGGGACAGGGTCACCCTACGAGCAGTACTTC. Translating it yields CASSRTPSGTGSPYEQYF.

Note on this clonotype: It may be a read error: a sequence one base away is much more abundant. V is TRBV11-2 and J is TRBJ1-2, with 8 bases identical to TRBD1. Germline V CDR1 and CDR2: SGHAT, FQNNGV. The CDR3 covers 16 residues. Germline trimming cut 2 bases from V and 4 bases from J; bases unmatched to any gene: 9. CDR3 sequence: CASSLTLGQGLYGYTF. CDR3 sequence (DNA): TGTGCCAGCAGCTTAACTCTCGGACAGGGCCTCTATGGCTACACCTTC.

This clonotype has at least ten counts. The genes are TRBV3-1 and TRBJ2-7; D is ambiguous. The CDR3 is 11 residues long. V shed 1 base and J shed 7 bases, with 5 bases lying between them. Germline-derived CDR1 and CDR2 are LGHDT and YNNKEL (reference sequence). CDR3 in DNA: TGTGCCAGCAGCCAAGTCCATGAGCAGTACTTC. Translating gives CASSQVHEQYF.

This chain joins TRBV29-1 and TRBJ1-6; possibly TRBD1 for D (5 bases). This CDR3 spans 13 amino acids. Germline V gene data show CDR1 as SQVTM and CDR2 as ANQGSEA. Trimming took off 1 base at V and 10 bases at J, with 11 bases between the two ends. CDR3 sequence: CSVEVGPESPLHF. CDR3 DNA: TGCAGCGTTGAAGTGGGACCGGAGTCACCCCTCCACTTT.

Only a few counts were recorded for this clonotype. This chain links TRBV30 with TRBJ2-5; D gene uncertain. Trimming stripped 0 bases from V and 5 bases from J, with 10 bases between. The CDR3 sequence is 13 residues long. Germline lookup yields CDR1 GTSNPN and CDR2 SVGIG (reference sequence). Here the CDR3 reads CAWSVRSTETQYF. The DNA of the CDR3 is TGTGCCTGGAGTGTACGGAGTACGGAGACCCAGTACTTC.

DNA of the CDR3: TGCAGCGTTGAAGCTAATACGCAGTATTTT. Translated: CSVEANTQYF. The chain is built from TRBV29-1 and TRBJ2-3; no definite D call. CDR3 size: 10 residues. Trimming shortened V by 1 base and J by 7 bases, and 3 bases separated the two germline ends. Germline-derived CDR1 and CDR2 are SQVTM and ANQGSEA.

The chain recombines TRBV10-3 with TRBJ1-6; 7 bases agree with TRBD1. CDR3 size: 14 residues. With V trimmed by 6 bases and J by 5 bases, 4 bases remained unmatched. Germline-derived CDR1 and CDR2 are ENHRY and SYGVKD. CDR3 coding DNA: TGTGCCATCAGGGGGACAGCAGATAATTCACCCCTCCACTTT. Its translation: CAIRGTADNSPLHF.